What follows are 25 T cell receptor beta chains derived from one specimen sequenced in a study of blood T cells in healthy people across ages. The second PCR ran roughly 6 to 11 cycles with a sample-barcoded 5' primer and J-beta primers. TCRdb called the 5' RACE reads again in MiXCR, with one record for every CDR3 protein. The sample lists 1.5 million to 2 million distinct CDR3 sequences, 39% occurring once. The specimen was blood. These receptors all come from a human donor in good health.

This chain links TRBV7-9 with TRBJ2-6; tentatively, D is TRBD1 (5 bases). The CDR3 is 16 residues long. Germline CDR1 is SEHNR and CDR2 is FQNEAQ (reference sequence). V lost 2 bases to trimming and J lost 6 bases, with 14 bases between them. Here the CDR3 DNA reads TGTGCCAGCAGCTTACTATGGGAAGGGGAGGCCAACGTCCTGACTTTC. Translated: CASSLLWEGEANVLTF. The whole variable domain, remainder taken from reference TRBV7-9 and TRBJ2-6, is DTGVSQNPRHKITKRGQNVTFRCDPISEHNRLYWYRQTLGQGPEFLTYFQNEAQLEKSRLLSDRFSAERPKGSFSTLEIQRTEQGDSAMYLCASSLLWEGEANVLTFGAGSRLTVL.

This clonotype has more than one count but fewer than ten. The rearrangement joins TRBV10-3 to TRBJ2-1; D remains ambiguous. Trimming pared 2 bases from V and 6 bases from J, leaving 8 bases between. Germline CDR1 and CDR2: ENHRY and SYGVKD. The CDR3 loop spans 13 amino acids. As DNA, the CDR3 is TGTGCCATCAGTGAGGGGAATGCCAATGAGCAGTTCTTC. Its protein product is CAISEGNANEQFF.

This chain joins TRBV12-3 or TRBV12-4 and TRBJ2-3, with TRBD1 identical over 10 bases. V gave up 8 bases and J gave up 0 bases; unmatched junction bases: 14. The CDR3 spans 18 residues. CDR3 in amino acids: CASLGQGLESPSTDTQYF. For the CDR3, the DNA is TGTGCCAGCTTGGGACAGGGGCTAGAGTCCCCTAGCACAGATACGCAGTATTTT.

The rearrangement joins TRBV24-1 to TRBJ2-3, with 7 bases identical to TRBD2. Germline-derived CDR1 and CDR2 are KGHDR and SFDVKD. The length of the CDR3 is 16 residues. V lost 3 bases to trimming and J lost 0 bases; unmatched junction nucleotides: 5. In DNA, the CDR3 is TGTGCCACCAGTGATCTACCGGGGGGAAGCACAGATACGCAGTATTTT. Protein sequence: CATSDLPGGSTDTQYF.

The CDR3 sequence: CASSSPGLASTNEQFF. CDR3 nucleotide sequence: TGCGCCAGCAGCTCTCCGGGACTAGCGTCGACCAATGAGCAGTTCTTC. The rearrangement uses TRBV5-1 and TRBJ2-1, with 10 nucleotides matching TRBD2. Trimming removed 3 bases from V and 6 bases from J; junction bases left unmatched: 9. Germline loops: CDR1 SGHRS, CDR2 YFSETQ. The CDR3 extends over 16 amino acids.

This clonotype was picked up a small number of times. The rearrangement uses TRBV4-3 and TRBJ2-1, with TRBD2 matching over 8 bases. The J segment lost 4 bases and the V segment lost 1 base, leaving 3 bases of the junction unmatched. The CDR3 has 15 residues. Per germline, CDR1 LGHNA and CDR2 YSLEER. This CDR3 reads CASSQGGGQYNEQFF. CDR3 in DNA: TGCGCCAGCAGCCAAGGCGGGGGGCAATACAATGAGCAGTTCTTC.

This clonotype turned up a few times. The V call is TRBV12-1, the J call TRBJ1-5; the table's TRBD1 call for D was not verified on the DNA. TRBV12-1 is flagged as a pseudogene. The CDR3 spans 18 residues. The CDR3 DNA reads as TGTGCCAGCAGCCTGAAGACAGCTCACAAACTGGACAATCAGCCCCAGCATTTT. Translating gives CASSLKTAHKLDNQPQHF.

In its sample, this clonotype was seen once. J is TRBJ2-3 and V is TRBV11-3; D might be TRBD1 (7 bases). Trimming left V 3 bases short and J 4 bases short, with 11 bases between. Germline loops: CDR1 SGHNT, CDR2 YENEEA. This CDR3 contains 14 residues. The CDR3 here is CASSFTGEADTQYF. CDR3 in DNA: TGTGCCAGCAGCTTTACAGGGGAGGCAGATACGCAGTATTTT.

The chain couples TRBV10-3 to TRBJ2-4, with 7 bases aligning to TRBD1. CDR1 and CDR2 from the germline V gene are ENHRY and SYGVKD. The J segment lost 13 bases and the V segment lost 2 bases, leaving 17 bases of the junction unmatched. CDR3 length: 16 residues. CDR3 sequence: CAISEGVGDSQYGQYF. The CDR3 nucleotides are TGTGCCATCAGTGAGGGGGTGGGGGACAGCCAGTACGGGCAGTACTTC.

The chain couples TRBV20-1 to TRBJ2-5; 7 bases map to TRBD2. The CDR3 contains 12 residues. Looked up from germline, CDR1 is DFQATT and CDR2 is SNEGSKA (reference sequence). The V gene end was trimmed by 6 bases and the J gene end by 4 bases; junction bases not matched to a gene: 5. The CDR3 here is CSAPTSIETQYF. CDR3 in DNA: TGCAGTGCCCCGACTAGCATAGAGACCCAGTACTTC.

This clonotype has just a few counts. The chain couples TRBV9 to TRBJ2-1; 7 bases are shared with TRBD1. Trimming at V came to 0 bases and at J to 3 bases, leaving 3 bases not matched to a gene. The germline V gene encodes CDR1 SGDLS and CDR2 YYNGEE. The CDR3 is 15 residues long. CDR3 DNA sequence: TGTGCCAGCAGCGTAGTAGGGACAGTCTACAATGAGCAGTTCTTC. It encodes CASSVVGTVYNEQFF.

This clonotype has more than one count but fewer than ten. The chain is built from TRBV20-1 and TRBJ2-5, with D unresolved. Per germline, CDR1 DFQATT and CDR2 SNEGSKA (reference sequence). V lost 2 bases and J 5 bases, leaving 12 bases between the germline ends. This CDR3 contains 13 residues. The CDR3 DNA follows: TGCAGTGCTAGAATCGGACCCATGGAGACCCAGTACTTC. It codes for CSARIGPMETQYF.

This clonotype came up a few times. This chain links TRBV7-2 with TRBJ2-4; D assignment may be TRBD1 or TRBD2 (5 bases each). The germline V gene has CDR1 SGHTA and CDR2 FQGNSA. The CDR3 extends over 13 amino acids. Trimming removed 0 bases from V and 9 bases from J, with 9 bases in between. CDR3 residues: CASSLAGEGIQYF. As DNA, the CDR3 is TGTGCCAGCAGCTTAGCGGGGGAAGGCATTCAGTACTTC.

This clonotype was observed a handful of times. The chain has TRBV29-1 and TRBJ1-1, with a tentative D call TRBD1 (5 bases). CDR1 is SQVTM, CDR2 ANQGSEA, per germline. This CDR3 has 16 residues. V shed 0 bases and J shed 5 bases, with 19 bases lying between them. CDR3 in amino acids: CSVEEWVAGRGTEAFF. CDR3 in DNA: TGCAGCGTTGAAGAATGGGTGGCGGGGCGGGGAACTGAAGCTTTCTTT.

The chain employs TRBV19 and TRBJ2-1; 7 positions agree with TRBD2. Losses at the gene ends were 7 bases for V and 6 bases for J; bases not matched to a gene: 9. The CDR3 has 14 residues. Germline V gives CDR1 LNHDA, CDR2 SQIVND (reference sequence). The CDR3 spells CASTPRGGGNEQFF. CDR3 in DNA: TGTGCCAGTACACCCCGGGGCGGGGGCAATGAGCAGTTCTTC.

The chain carries TRBV29-1 and TRBJ2-1; D is undetermined. V was trimmed by 6 bases and J by 4 bases, leaving 7 bases between them. Germline V CDR1 and CDR2: SQVTM, ANQGSEA. The CDR3 contains 11 residues. The CDR3 DNA reads as TGCAGCGTGGACGGATACAATGAGCAGTTCTTC. Protein sequence: CSVDGYNEQFF.

This clonotype was counted a few times. The genes are TRBV20-1 and TRBJ2-7; a weak D match, TRBD2 (6 bases). This CDR3 region has 14 residues. Germline V gene data show CDR1 as DFQATT and CDR2 as SNEGSKA (reference sequence). V shed 4 bases and J shed 4 bases, with 17 bases lying between them. The DNA for the CDR3 is TGCAGTGCTACCGGAGGGGACTTCTCTTACGAGCAGTACTTC. It is translated as CSATGGDFSYEQYF.

This sequence joins TRBV20-1 and TRBJ1-5, with 8 bases identical to TRBD1. The CDR3 consists of 14 residues. Per germline, CDR1 DFQATT and CDR2 SNEGSKA (reference sequence). Unmatched junction bases numbered 6, after V lost 2 bases and J lost 6 bases. The CDR3 region is CSARSGQVVQPQHF. CDR3 in DNA: TGCAGTGCTAGATCGGGACAGGTCGTTCAGCCCCAGCATTTT.

The CDR3: CSVPGPANNEQFF. For the CDR3, the DNA is TGCAGCGTCCCCGGACCAGCAAACAATGAGCAGTTCTTC. This chain links TRBV29-1 with TRBJ2-1; D is uncertain. Germline V gene data show CDR1 as SQVTM and CDR2 as ANQGSEA. Trimming took off 6 bases at V and 5 bases at J, with 14 bases between the two ends. This CDR3 region has 13 residues.

V gene TRBV11-3 combines with J gene TRBJ2-1, with 10 bases aligning to TRBD1. After removal of 1 base from V and 8 bases from J, the junction contained 8 bases not matched to a gene. CDR3 length: 16 residues. CDR1 and CDR2 (germline): SGHNT, YENEEA. CDR3 in amino acids: CASSLARQGAKDEQFF. In DNA form, the CDR3 reads TGTGCCAGCAGCTTAGCCCGACAGGGGGCTAAGGATGAGCAGTTCTTC.

V gene TRBV5-1 combines with J gene TRBJ1-2; D remains ambiguous. The germline V gene has CDR1 SGHRS and CDR2 YFSETQ. The CDR3 is 15 amino acids. With 1 base removed from V and 4 bases from J, the gap between germline ends came to 14 bases. CDR3 coding DNA: TGCGCCAGCAGCTTGTCTGGTCAGGCCCTCTATGGCTACACCTTC. Translating it yields CASSLSGQALYGYTF.

This clonotype was detected many times. A junction boundary mismatches the germline segment, possibly from a read error. The V gene is TRBV5-1, the J gene TRBJ1-2, with D uncertain. The CDR3 is made up of 11 amino acids. Per the germline V gene, CDR1 is SGHRS and CDR2 is YFSETQ. CDR3 loop: CASSSDYGYTF. The CDR3 bases are TGTGCCAGCAGTTCGGACTATGGCTACACCTTC.

This chain joins TRBV3-1 and TRBJ2-1; 7 nucleotides agree with TRBD1. V dropped 7 bases and J dropped 3; count of bases not matched to a gene: 6. Per germline, CDR1 LGHDT and CDR2 YNNKEL (reference sequence). The CDR3 has 14 amino acids. CDR3: CASNQGQHYNEQFF. As DNA, the CDR3 is TGTGCCAGCAACCAGGGACAGCACTACAATGAGCAGTTCTTC.

The chain uses TRBV30 and TRBJ2-6, with D possibly being TRBD2 (5 bases). CDR1 and CDR2 from the germline V gene are GTSNPN and SVGIG (reference sequence). The CDR3 runs 15 residues. Between the trimmed V and J ends, which lost 4 bases and 4 bases, there was a span of 14 bases. The CDR3 loop is CAWTRRGYGANVLTF. The DNA of the CDR3 is TGTGCCTGGACCAGACGGGGTTACGGGGCCAACGTCCTGACTTTC.

J is TRBJ2-5 and V is TRBV20-1; D possibly matches TRBD1 or TRBD2 (5 bases each). The J call could be wrong; TRBJ2-7 is a better fit for the DNA end. This CDR3 is built from 15 residues. From germline, CDR1 is DFQATT and CDR2 SNEGSKA (reference sequence). CDR3 residues: CSARDRDLPTYEQYF. The CDR3 coding sequence is TGCAGTGCTAGAGATCGGGACCTTCCTACCTACGAGCAGTACTTC.